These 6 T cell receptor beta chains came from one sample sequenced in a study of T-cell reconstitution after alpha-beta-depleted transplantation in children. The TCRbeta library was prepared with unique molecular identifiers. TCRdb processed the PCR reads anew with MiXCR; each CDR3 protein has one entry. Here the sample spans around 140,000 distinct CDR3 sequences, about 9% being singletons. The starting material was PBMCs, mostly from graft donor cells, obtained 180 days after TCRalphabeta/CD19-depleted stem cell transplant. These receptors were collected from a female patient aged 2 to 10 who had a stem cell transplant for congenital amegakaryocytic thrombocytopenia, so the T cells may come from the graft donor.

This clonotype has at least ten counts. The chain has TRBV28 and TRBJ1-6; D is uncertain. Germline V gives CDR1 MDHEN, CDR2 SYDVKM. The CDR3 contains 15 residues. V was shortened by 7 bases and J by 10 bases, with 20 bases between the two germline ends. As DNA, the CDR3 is TGTGCCAGCACCCTCCTCCCGGCCCAAGGGTCACCCCTCCACTTT. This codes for CASTLLPAQGSPLHF. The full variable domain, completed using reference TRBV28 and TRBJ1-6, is DVKVTQSSRYLVKRTGEKVFLECVQDMDHENMFWYRQDPGLGLRLIYFSYDVKMKEKGDIPEGYSVSREKKERFSLILESASTNQTSMYLCASTLLPAQGSPLHFGNGTRLTVT.

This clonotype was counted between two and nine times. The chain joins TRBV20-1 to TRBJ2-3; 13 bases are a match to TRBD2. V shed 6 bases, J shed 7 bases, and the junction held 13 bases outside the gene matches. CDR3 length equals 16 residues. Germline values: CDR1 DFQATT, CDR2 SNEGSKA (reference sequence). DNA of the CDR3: TGCAGTGCGGGATCGGGACTAGCGGGACGCGACTATACGCAGTATTTT. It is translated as CSAGSGLAGRDYTQYF.

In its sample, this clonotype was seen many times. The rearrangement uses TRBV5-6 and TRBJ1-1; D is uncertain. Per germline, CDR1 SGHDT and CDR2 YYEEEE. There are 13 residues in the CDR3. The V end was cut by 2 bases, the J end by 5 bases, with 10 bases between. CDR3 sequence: CASSFTGRTEAFF. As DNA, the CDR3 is TGTGCCAGCAGCTTCACGGGGAGGACTGAAGCTTTCTTT.

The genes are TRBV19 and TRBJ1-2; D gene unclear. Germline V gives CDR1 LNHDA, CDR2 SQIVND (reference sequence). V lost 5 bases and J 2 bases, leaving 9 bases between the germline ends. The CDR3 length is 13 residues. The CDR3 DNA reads TGTGCCAGTAGTGCATTCAGGAACTATGGCTACACCTTC. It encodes CASSAFRNYGYTF.

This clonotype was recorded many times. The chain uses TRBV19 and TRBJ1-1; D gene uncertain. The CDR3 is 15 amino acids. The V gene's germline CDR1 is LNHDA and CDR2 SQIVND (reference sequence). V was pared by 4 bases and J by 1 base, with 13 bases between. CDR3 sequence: CASSTGIGGNTEAFF. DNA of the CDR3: TGTGCCAGTAGTACGGGGATAGGCGGGAACACTGAAGCTTTCTTT.

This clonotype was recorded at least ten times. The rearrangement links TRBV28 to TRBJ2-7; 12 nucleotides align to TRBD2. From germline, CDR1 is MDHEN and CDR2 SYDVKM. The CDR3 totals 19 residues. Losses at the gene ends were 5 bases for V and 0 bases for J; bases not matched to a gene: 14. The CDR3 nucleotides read TGTGCCAGCAGTCCCGGGACTAGCGGGTTCAGACCCTTCTCCTACGAGCAGTACTTC. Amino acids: CASSPGTSGFRPFSYEQYF.